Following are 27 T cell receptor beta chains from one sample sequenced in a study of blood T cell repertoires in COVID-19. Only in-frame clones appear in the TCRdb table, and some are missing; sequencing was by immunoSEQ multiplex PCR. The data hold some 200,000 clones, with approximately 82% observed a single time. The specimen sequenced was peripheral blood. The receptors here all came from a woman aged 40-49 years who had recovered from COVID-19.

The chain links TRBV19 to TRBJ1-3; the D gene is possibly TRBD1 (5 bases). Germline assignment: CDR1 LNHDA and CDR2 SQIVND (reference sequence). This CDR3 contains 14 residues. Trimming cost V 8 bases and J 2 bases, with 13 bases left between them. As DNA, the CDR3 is TGTGCCAGTGGAAGAGGGGAGGCTGGAAACACCATATATTTT. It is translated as CASGRGEAGNTIYF.

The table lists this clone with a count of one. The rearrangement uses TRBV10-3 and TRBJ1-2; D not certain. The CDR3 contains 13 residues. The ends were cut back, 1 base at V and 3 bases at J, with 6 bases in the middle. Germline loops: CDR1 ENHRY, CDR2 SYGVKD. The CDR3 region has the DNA TGTGCCATCAGTGAGTTCCAGGACTATGGCTACACCTTC. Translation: CAISEFQDYGYTF.

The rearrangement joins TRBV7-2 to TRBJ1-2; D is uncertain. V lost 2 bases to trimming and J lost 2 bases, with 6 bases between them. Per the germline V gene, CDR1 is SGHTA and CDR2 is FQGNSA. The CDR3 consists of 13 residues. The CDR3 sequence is CASSLNRNYGYTF. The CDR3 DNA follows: TGTGCCAGCAGCTTAAACAGAAACTATGGCTACACCTTC.

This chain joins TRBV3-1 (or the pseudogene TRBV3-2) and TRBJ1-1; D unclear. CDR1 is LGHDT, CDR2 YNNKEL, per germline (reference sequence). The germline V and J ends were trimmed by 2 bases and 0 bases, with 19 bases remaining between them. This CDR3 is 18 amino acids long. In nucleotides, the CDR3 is TGTGCCAGCAGCCAAAATTGGGAGAAGTGGTCCGTGAACACTGAAGCTTTCTTT. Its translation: CASSQNWEKWSVNTEAFF.

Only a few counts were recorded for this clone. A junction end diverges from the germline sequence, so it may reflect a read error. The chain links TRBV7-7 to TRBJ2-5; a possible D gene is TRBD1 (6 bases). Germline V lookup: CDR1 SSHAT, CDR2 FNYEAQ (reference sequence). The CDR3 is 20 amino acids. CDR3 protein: CASSSTRDFEGDTMAETQYF. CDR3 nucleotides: TGTGCTAGCAGCTCGACCAGGGATTTTGAGGGGGATACCATGGCGGAGACCCAGTACTTC.

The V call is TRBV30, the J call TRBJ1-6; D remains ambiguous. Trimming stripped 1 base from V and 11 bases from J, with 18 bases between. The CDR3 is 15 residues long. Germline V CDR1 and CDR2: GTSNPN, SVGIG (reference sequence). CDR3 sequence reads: CAWSERGVTATPLHF. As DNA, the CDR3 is TGTGCCTGGAGTGAGCGGGGAGTCACCGCGACACCCCTCCACTTT.

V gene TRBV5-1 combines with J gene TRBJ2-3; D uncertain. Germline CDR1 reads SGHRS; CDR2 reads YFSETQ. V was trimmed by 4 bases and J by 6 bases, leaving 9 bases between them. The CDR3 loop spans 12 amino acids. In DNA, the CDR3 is TGCGCCAGCAGCCCCGGTGAGGATACGCAGTATTTT. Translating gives CASSPGEDTQYF.

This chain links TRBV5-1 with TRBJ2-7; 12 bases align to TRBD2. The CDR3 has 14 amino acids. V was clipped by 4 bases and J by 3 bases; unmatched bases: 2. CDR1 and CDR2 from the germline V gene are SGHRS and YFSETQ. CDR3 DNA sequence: TGCGCCAGCAGCCCGACTAGCGGGGGCTACGAGCAGTACTTC. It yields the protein CASSPTSGGYEQYF.

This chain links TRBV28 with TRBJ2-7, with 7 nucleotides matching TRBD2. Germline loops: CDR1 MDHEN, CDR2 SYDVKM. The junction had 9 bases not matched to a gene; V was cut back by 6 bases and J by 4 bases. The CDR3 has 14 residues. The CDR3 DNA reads TGTGCCAGCAGAACCCCCGGGGGGAGGTACGAGCAGTACTTC. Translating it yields CASRTPGGRYEQYF.

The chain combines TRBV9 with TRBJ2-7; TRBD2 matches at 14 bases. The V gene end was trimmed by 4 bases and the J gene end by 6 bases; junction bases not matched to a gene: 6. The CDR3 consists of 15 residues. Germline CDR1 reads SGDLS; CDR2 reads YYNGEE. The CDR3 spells CASSYTGLAGAEQYF. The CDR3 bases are TGTGCCAGCAGCTATACGGGACTAGCGGGGGCCGAGCAGTACTTC.

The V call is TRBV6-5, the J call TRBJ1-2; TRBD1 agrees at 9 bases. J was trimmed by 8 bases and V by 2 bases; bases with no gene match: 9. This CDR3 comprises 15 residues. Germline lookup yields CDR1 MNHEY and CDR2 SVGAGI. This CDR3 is CASSYDRGSRDGYTF. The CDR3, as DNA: TGTGCCAGCAGTTACGACAGGGGGTCAAGGGACGGCTACACCTTC.

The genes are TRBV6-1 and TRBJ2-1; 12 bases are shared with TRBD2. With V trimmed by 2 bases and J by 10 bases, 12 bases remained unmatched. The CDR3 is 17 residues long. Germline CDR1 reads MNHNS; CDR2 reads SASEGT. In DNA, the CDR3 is TGTGCCAGCAGTGAATTAGGGGCTGGACTAGCGGGGCGGGAGCAGTTCTTC. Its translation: CASSELGAGLAGREQFF.

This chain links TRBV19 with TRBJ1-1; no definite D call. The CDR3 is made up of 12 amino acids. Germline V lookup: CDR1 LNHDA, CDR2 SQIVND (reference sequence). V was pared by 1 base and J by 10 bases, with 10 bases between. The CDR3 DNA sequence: TGTGCCAGTAGTATAGGTGGCGGAGGAGCTTTCTTT. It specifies CASSIGGGGAFF.

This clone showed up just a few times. DNA for the CDR3: TGTGCCAGCAGCCGCCGGACAGGGCTACTCGAGAATGAGCAGTTCTTC. Its protein product is CASSRRTGLLENEQFF. The chain employs TRBV7-2 and TRBJ2-1; 8 bases agree with TRBD1. CDR1 SGHTA and CDR2 FQGNSA come from the germline V gene. CDR3 size: 16 residues. Trimming cost V 5 bases and J 7 bases; bases outside gene matches: 13.

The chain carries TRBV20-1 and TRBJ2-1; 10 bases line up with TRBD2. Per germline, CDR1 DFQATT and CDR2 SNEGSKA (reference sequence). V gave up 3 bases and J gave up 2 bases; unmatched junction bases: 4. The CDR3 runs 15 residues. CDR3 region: CSASIAGGPYNEQFF. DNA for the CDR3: TGCAGTGCTAGTATAGCGGGGGGTCCCTACAATGAGCAGTTCTTC.

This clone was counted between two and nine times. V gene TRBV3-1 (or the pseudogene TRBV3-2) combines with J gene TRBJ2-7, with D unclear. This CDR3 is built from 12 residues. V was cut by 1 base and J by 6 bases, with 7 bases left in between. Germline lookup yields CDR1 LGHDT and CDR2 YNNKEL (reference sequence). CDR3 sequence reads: CASSQAVAEQYF. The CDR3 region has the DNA TGTGCCAGCAGCCAAGCTGTAGCCGAGCAGTACTTC.

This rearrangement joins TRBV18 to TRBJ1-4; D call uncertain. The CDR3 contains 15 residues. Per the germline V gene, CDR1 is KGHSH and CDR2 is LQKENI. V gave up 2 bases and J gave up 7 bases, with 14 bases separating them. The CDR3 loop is CASSPSLDIREKLFF. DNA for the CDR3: TGTGCCAGCTCACCATCACTAGACATTCGTGAAAAACTGTTTTTT. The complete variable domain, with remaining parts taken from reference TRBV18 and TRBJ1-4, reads NAGVMQNPRHLVRRRGQEARLRCSPMKGHSHVYWYRQLPEEGLKFMVYLQKENIIDESGMPKERFSAEFPKEGPSILRIQQVVRGDSAAYFCASSPSLDIREKLFFGSGTQLSVL.

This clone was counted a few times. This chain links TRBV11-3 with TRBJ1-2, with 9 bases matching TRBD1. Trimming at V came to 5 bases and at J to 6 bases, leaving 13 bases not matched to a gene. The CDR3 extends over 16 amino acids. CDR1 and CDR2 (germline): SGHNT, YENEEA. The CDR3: CASSPGTGLSRDGYTF. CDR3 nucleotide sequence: TGTGCCAGCAGCCCCGGGACAGGGCTCTCCAGAGATGGCTACACCTTC.

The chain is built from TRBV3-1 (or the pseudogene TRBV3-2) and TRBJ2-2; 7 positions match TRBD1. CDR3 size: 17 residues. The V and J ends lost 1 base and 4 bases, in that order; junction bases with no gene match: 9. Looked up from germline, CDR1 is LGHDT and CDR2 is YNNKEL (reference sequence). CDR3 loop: CASSQATGAAGTGELFF. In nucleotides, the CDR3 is TGTGCCAGCAGCCAAGCCACAGGGGCGGCCGGCACCGGGGAGCTGTTTTTT.

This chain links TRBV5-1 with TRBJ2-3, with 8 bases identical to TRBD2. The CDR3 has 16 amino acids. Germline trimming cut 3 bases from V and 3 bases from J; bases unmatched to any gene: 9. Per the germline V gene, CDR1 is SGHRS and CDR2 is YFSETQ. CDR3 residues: CASSSGRGVLTDTQYF. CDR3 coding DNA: TGCGCCAGCAGCTCGGGGCGGGGGGTTCTGACAGATACGCAGTATTTT.

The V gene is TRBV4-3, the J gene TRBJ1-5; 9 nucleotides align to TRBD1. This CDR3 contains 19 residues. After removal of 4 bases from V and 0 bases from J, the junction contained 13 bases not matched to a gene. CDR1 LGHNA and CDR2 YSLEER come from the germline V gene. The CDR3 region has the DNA TGCGCCAGCAGCCTAACCTACGACAGGGGGTCATATAGCAATCAGCCCCAGCATTTT. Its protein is CASSLTYDRGSYSNQPQHF.

The CDR3, as DNA: TGTGCTAGTGGTTTGTTAGCGGGGGGCGGTTACAATGAGCAGTTCTTC. This codes for CASGLLAGGGYNEQFF. This sequence joins TRBV12-5 and TRBJ2-1; 10 nucleotides match TRBD2. V shed 2 bases and J 4 bases; nucleotides not matched to a gene: 5. Germline V gene sequence: CDR1 LGHNT, CDR2 FRNRAP. The CDR3 sequence is 16 residues long.

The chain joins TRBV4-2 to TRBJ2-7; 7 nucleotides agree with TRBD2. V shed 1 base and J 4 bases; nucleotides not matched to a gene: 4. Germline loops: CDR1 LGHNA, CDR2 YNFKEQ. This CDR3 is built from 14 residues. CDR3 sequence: CASSQGVSGYEQYF. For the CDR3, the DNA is TGTGCCAGCAGCCAAGGGGTTAGCGGGTACGAGCAGTACTTC.

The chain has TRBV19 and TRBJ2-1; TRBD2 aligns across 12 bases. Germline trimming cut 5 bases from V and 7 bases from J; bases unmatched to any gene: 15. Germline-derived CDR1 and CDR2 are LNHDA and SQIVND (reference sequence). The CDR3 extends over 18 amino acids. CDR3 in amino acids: CASSPGLAGGLIKNEQFF. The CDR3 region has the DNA TGTGCCAGTAGTCCCGGCCTAGCGGGGGGGCTGATTAAAAATGAGCAGTTCTTC.

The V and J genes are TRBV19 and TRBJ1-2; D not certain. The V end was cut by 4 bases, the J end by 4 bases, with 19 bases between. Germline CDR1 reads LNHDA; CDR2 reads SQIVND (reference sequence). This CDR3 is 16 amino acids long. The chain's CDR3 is CASSTQTAEGGYGYTF. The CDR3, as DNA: TGTGCCAGTAGTACTCAGACGGCCGAGGGAGGCTATGGCTACACCTTC.

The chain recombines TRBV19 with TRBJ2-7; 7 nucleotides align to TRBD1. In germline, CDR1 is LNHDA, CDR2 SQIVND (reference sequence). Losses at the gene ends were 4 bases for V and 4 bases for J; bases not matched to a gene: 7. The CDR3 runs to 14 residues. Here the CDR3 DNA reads TGTGCCAGTAGTAGGCTCGGGACAGCATACGAGCAGTACTTC. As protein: CASSRLGTAYEQYF.

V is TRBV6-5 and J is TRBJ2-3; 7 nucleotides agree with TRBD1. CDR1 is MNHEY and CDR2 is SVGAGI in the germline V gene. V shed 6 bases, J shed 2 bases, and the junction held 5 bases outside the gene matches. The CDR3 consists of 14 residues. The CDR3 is CASSRDRHTDTQYF. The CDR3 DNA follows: TGTGCCAGCAGCCGGGACAGACACACAGATACGCAGTATTTT.